The clone carrying this T cell receptor (beta chain) was found once. The data belong to a study of OX40 agonist ivuxolimab in advanced cancers. Across the study: Ivuxolimab, which patients received intravenously every 2 weeks, was dosed at 0.01 to 10 mg/kg. Prior anti-PD-1, anti-PD-L1 or anti-CTLA-4 therapy was allowed; over 30% had some.

The CDR3 is 14 amino acids. The V end was cut by 6 bases, the J end by 0 bases, with 9 bases between. Looked up from germline, CDR1 is MNHEY and CDR2 is SVGAGI. Produced via immunoSEQ multiplex PCR; TCRdb's table is partial and in-frame only. The data hold approximately 90,000 clones, with roughly 88% observed a single time. The chain couples TRBV6-5 to TRBJ1-3; D remains unclear. The sequence was collected from an adult with an advanced solid tumor such as melanoma, head and neck, liver or kidney cancer. The sequencing used CD4+ or CD8+ T cells sorted from blood, collected in a trial of the OX40 agonist ivuxolimab. The CDR3: CASSISTSGNTIYF. In DNA form, the CDR3 reads TGTGCCAGCAGCATTAGTACCTCTGGAAACACCATATATTTT.